This T cell receptor beta chain derives from a study of untreated major depressive disorder (dated by TCRdb to 2017 to 2018). Study-level background: This cross-sectional case-control study compared T cell phenotype and TCR repertoire between antidepressant-free major depressive disorder patients and individually matched non-depressed controls. The full study reports these points: For the sequencing comparisons, one-tailed planned tests were applied to only three preselected Vbeta families. A comparatively small study sample was produced by the strict matching and exclusion criteria, and the generalizability of findings was thereby limited.

As for this clone: It has no known antigen specificity. Base qualities are missing; no much larger clone stands one base away.

The Qiagen DNeasy Blood and Tissue Kit was used to extract total genomic DNA from the purified CD4+ T cells. Following immunoSEQ immunosequencing protocols, the TCRbeta CDR3 region, as defined by IMGT, was amplified and sequenced. The source study handled its data this way. Raw sequence data were preprocessed by the immunoSEQ service for PCR and sequencing error correction. The sequence data were imported into the immunoSEQ Analyzer and were further analyzed using VDJtools v1.0.7. Patient-control differences were tested with the paired Wilcoxon signed-rank test. The source is immuneACCESS, and TCRdb retained only in-frame sequences with V and J called. Part of the clones is not carried over; for the studies checked, unresolved V genes explain less than half of this, and the remainder is unexplained. The V and J calls and the clone size are those of that table, but D and trimming were determined from the DNA. The sample table lists more than 20,000 clones, around 93% of them with a count of one. In total, the top ten clones hold roughly 0.33% of the sample.

For sex, age, current smoking status and body mass index, every depressed patient had a pairwise-matched non-depressed control. All participants were of European descent. Controls had no mood disorder either currently or in their lifetime and had a Quick Inventory of Depressive Symptoms-Self Report score of 5 or lower. All participants were excluded for major medical conditions, Axis I/II comorbidities, regular medication or illicit drug use, or drinking over 100 g alcohol weekly. About 30 ml of peripheral blood was collected from each participant into EDTA tubes. Thawed PBMCs underwent magnetic negative selection with the BD IMag Human CD4 T Lymphocyte Enrichment Set to purify CD4+ T cells. Flow cytometry confirmed that the CD4+ enrichment method typically gave approximately 95% purity. A subgroup of a few case-control pairs, chosen blind to the chemokine receptor expression and flow-cytometric repertoire skewing results, underwent TCRbeta sequencing. All blood samples were collected in the morning at 8:00 a.m., and PBMCs were isolated by Ficoll-Hypaque gradient centrifugation. PBMCs were gradually cooled to -80 degrees C for cryopreservation and then kept in liquid nitrogen until assay.

Sequenced material: CD4+ T cells from PBMCs. The origin of this receptor is a man under 40 in good health.

CDR3 protein: CASSPDSNQPQHF. The DNA reads as follows: TGTGCCAGCTCACCAGACAGCAATCAGCCCCAGCATTTT. Recombination linked TRBV18 to TRBJ1-5; the D segment cannot be called with confidence. V sheds 2 bases and J sheds 1 base, leaving 3 bases between their ends. The CDR3, cysteine through phenylalanine, is 13 amino acids long. Just the 39-base CDR3 DNA is kept, in frame starting at base 1. From a lookup of the germline V gene, CDR1 and CDR2 are KGHSH and LQKENI. Beyond the CDR3, the reference TRBV18 and TRBJ1-5 genes provide the residues; the full variable domain reads: NAGVMQNPRHLVRRRGQEARLRCSPMKGHSHVYWYRQLPEEGLKFMVYLQKENIIDESGMPKERFSAEFPKEGPSILRIQQVVRGDSAAYFCASSPDSNQPQHFGDGTRLSIL.